This TCR beta chain was captured by sequencing in a study of spatial heterogeneity in lung cancer. Study details: Beta-chain sequences consistently outnumbered alpha-chain sequences in detection. Combinations of a unique TCR and a UMI were tallied in raw reads, and on average each appeared more than ten times. The study's findings and limits: How many expanded intratumoral alpha and beta TCRs were present tracked the tumor mutation count, which was a count of nonsynonymous mutations.

Time point defined: sample taken at primary tumor resection. Unsorted whole RNA samples from tumor, nontumor lung or frozen PBMC were sequenced. Unique molecular identifiers tagged every individual TCR cDNA molecule. TCRdb analysed the 5' RACE reads with MiXCR anew, one entry per CDR3 protein. The table lists 2,500 or so distinct CDR3 sequences, about 1.5% of them singletons. Germline V gene data show CDR1 as SGHVS and CDR2 as FQNEAQ. Trimming took 5 bases from V and 6 from J; bases not matched to a gene: 12. The CDR3 loop spans 16 amino acids. This clonotype is termed medium-sized. Its target is not known.

This receptor was obtained from a male donor with early-stage non-small cell lung cancer. The source material was lung tumor tissue, sampled at surgery. This chain links TRBV7-8 with TRBJ1-5, with 8 bases fitting TRBD1. The CDR3 loop is CASSQRGDRGSQPQHF. CDR3 coding DNA: TGTGCCAGCAGCCAACGGGGCGACAGGGGATCTCAGCCCCAGCATTTT.